The clone carrying this T cell receptor beta chain showed up just once. Germline V gene data show CDR1 as SNHLY and CDR2 as FYNNEI. V was pared by 8 bases and J by 6 bases, with 13 bases of the junction left unmatched. The length of the CDR3 is 16 residues. This sample was included in a study of blood T cell repertoires in COVID-19. As processed by the authors: Estimation of nucleated cell counts relied on the amplification of reference gene primers. TCRdb's table, derived via immunoSEQ multiplex PCR, lists solely in-frame clones and lacks some. For V, J and clone size, that table is used; D and trimming come from the DNA. Counted here are some 240,000 clones, under 90% occurring once; the ten biggest clones make up under 7.5%.

The rearrangement links TRBV2 to TRBJ2-1, with 10 bases that match TRBD2. Sequenced: peripheral blood. The clonotype comes from a man aged 60 to 75 who had recovered from COVID-19. Here the CDR3 reads CASRLSGGEFFNEQFF. For the CDR3, the DNA is TGTGCCAGCCGACTAAGCGGGGGGGAGTTTTTCAATGAGCAGTTCTTC.